The 13 T cell receptor beta chains reported below all come from one sample, sequenced in a study of response to subunit inactivated influenza vaccine. Using its own MiXCR run on the RT-PCR reads, TCRdb lists one record per CDR3 protein. The table records about 540,000 distinct CDR3 sequences, around 25% of them present only once. This sample also belongs to another study, concerning T cells expressing NK-cell markers. This second study says: 5'RACE template switching with UMIs produced the TCR beta cDNA.

The input for sequencing was CD4+ T cells sorted from PBMCs, taken 12 days after vaccination. The source of these receptors is a man between 50 and 59 years old who received an inactivated influenza vaccine.

This clonotype was observed a few times. V and J are TRBV29-1 and TRBJ2-2, with D unclear. The CDR3 totals 10 residues. The V gene lost 4 bases and the J gene lost 5 bases, with 2 bases spanning the gap. Germline V CDR1 and CDR2: SQVTM, ANQGSEA. In DNA form, the CDR3 reads TGCAGCGTTGGGACCGGGGAGCTGTTTTTT. Amino acid sequence: CSVGTGELFF.

This clonotype occurred a few times. The chain uses TRBV20-1 and TRBJ2-1; TRBD2 might be the D (7 bases). The CDR3 loop spans 14 amino acids. Trimming took 6 bases from V and 8 from J, leaving 20 bases between them. Germline lookup yields CDR1 DFQATT and CDR2 SNEGSKA (reference sequence). CDR3 DNA: TGCAGTGCCGCGCGGGGGCCAACCTGGGATGAGCAGTTCTTC. Its translation: CSAARGPTWDEQFF.

This clonotype was counted a few times. V gene TRBV7-2 combines with J gene TRBJ1-1; unclear D gene. This CDR3 contains 14 residues. Trimming pared 3 bases from V and 6 bases from J, leaving 14 bases between. Germline V gene lookup returns CDR1 SGHTA and CDR2 FQGNSA. The CDR3 is CASSLRATAAEAFF. For the CDR3, the DNA is TGTGCCAGCAGCTTGAGGGCAACGGCGGCTGAAGCTTTCTTT.

The table lists this clonotype with a few counts. CDR3 in amino acids: CSVQKDGLNTEAFF. The CDR3 DNA is TGCAGCGTGCAAAAGGACGGATTGAACACTGAAGCTTTCTTT. This chain joins TRBV29-1 and TRBJ1-1; unclear D gene. The germline V and J ends were trimmed by 6 bases and 0 bases, with 14 bases remaining between them. Germline V gives CDR1 SQVTM, CDR2 ANQGSEA. The CDR3 has 14 amino acids.

The sample holds a few counts of this clonotype. The chain has TRBV5-1 and TRBJ2-5; D unclear. CDR1 SGHRS and CDR2 YFSETQ come from the germline V gene. CDR3 length: 14 residues. V shed 2 bases and J shed 1 base, with 9 bases lying between them. The CDR3 sequence is CASSFGSLQETQYF. CDR3 DNA: TGCGCCAGCAGCTTCGGGTCTCTCCAAGAGACCCAGTACTTC.

The sample holds a few counts of this clonotype. The gene calls are TRBV5-1 and TRBJ2-1; TRBD2 aligns across 12 bases. V was pared by 3 bases and J by 4 bases, with 11 bases of the junction left unmatched. The CDR3 runs 18 residues. Germline V lookup: CDR1 SGHRS, CDR2 YFSETQ. Written as DNA, the CDR3 is TGCGCCAGCAGCTGGGTTAACGGACTAGCGGGAAAATACAATGAGCAGTTCTTC. Translation: CASSWVNGLAGKYNEQFF.

This clonotype was counted between two and nine times. V usage is TRBV5-1 and J usage is TRBJ1-2, with a tentative D call TRBD1 (5 bases). V was trimmed by 1 base and J by 4 bases, leaving 20 bases between them. The CDR3 consists of 17 residues. Germline-derived CDR1 and CDR2 are SGHRS and YFSETQ. Here the CDR3 DNA reads TGCGCCAGCAGCTTGTCCCCTTCGGCAGGGACCCTCTATGGCTACACCTTC. It codes for CASSLSPSAGTLYGYTF.

This chain connects TRBV12-3 or TRBV12-4 to TRBJ1-1; D is possibly TRBD1 (6 bases). The CDR3 contains 16 residues. The V and J ends lost 3 bases and 1 base respectively, with 15 bases between them. The CDR3 DNA follows: TGTGCCAGCAGTTTTAAACAGGGATTACGGAACACTGAAGCTTTCTTT. Encoded protein: CASSFKQGLRNTEAFF.

V and J are TRBV5-1 and TRBJ2-2; 11 bases agree with TRBD1. The germline gives CDR1 SGHRS, CDR2 YFSETQ. The CDR3 length is 16 residues. Trimming cost V 0 bases and J 5 bases; bases outside gene matches: 3. CDR3 DNA sequence: TGCGCCAGCAGCTTGGGGACAGGGGGCGCGACCGGGGAGCTGTTTTTT. It encodes CASSLGTGGATGELFF. The whole variable domain, filled in from reference TRBV5-1 and TRBJ2-2, reads KAGVTQTPRYLIKTRGQQVTLSCSPISGHRSVSWYQQTPGQGLQFLFEYFSETQRNKGNFPGRFSGRQFSNSRSEMNVSTLELGDSALYLCASSLGTGGATGELFFGEGSRLTVL.

This clonotype appeared a few times. The CDR3 sequence is CASSQEITQGNTEAFF. CDR3 bases: TGTGCCAGCAGCCAAGAGATAACACAGGGCAACACTGAAGCTTTCTTT. This chain links TRBV4-2 with TRBJ1-1, with a weak D call TRBD1 (6 bases). The CDR3 loop spans 16 amino acids. Germline CDR1 and CDR2: LGHNA and YNFKEQ. Trimming stripped 0 bases from V and 2 bases from J, with 13 bases between.

This clonotype was detected only once. The chain is built from TRBV12-3 or TRBV12-4 and TRBJ1-4; D gene uncertain. CDR3 length equals 14 residues. The germline V and J ends were trimmed by 4 bases and 2 bases, with 8 bases remaining between them. CDR3: CASSSSSTNEKLFF. The CDR3 coding sequence is TGTGCCAGCAGTTCGAGTTCCACTAATGAAAAACTGTTTTTT.

Only a few counts were recorded for this clonotype. The V gene is TRBV12-3 or TRBV12-4, the J gene TRBJ2-5; D may be TRBD1 (6 bases). V lost 4 bases and J 5 bases, leaving 14 bases between the germline ends. CDR3 size: 14 residues. The CDR3 loop is CASSSTGPGETQYF. The CDR3 DNA is TGTGCCAGCAGTTCAACAGGGCCCGGGGAGACCCAGTACTTC.

V and J are TRBV7-8 and TRBJ1-5; 12 nucleotides line up with TRBD1. Germline assignment: CDR1 SGHVS and CDR2 FQNEAQ. V was pared by 5 bases and J by 6 bases, with 8 bases of the junction left unmatched. This CDR3 has 16 residues. The CDR3 reads CASSLRDRGPGQPQHF. The CDR3 region has the DNA TGTGCCAGCAGCCTCCGGGACAGGGGGCCGGGTCAGCCCCAGCATTTT.